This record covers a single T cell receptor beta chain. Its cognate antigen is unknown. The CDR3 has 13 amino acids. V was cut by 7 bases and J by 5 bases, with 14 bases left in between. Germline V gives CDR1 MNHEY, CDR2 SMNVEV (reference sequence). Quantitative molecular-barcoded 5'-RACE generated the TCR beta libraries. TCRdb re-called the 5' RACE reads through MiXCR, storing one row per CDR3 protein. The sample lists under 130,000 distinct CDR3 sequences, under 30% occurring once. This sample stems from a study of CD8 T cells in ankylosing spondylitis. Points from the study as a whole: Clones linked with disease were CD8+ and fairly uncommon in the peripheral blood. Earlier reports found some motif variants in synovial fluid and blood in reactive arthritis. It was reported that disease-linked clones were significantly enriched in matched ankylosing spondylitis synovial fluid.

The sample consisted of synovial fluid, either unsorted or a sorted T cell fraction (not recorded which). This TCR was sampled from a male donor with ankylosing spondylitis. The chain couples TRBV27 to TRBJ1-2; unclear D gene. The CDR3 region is CASTMAGSYGYTF. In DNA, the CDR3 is TGTGCCAGCACAATGGCAGGCTCTTATGGCTACACCTTC.